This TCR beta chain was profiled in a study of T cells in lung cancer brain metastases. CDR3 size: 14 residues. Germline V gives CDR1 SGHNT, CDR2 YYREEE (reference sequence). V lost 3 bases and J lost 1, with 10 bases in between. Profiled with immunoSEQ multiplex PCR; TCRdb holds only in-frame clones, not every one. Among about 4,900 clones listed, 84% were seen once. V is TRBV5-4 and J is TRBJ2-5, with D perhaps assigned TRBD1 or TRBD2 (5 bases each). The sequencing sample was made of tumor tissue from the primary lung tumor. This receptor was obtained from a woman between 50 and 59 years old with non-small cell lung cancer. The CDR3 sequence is CASSWDLSQETQYF. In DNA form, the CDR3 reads TGTGCCAGCAGCTGGGACCTAAGCCAAGAGACCCAGTACTTC.